This record covers a single T cell receptor (beta chain). Its antigen is undetermined. This sample was included in a study of cytomegalovirus exposure and HLA in healthy donors. Study findings and constraints: Cytomegalovirus-associated status was assigned to more than 150 TCR beta chains. Common viral pathogens (according to a later analysis) appeared linked to several of the most significant clusters. Productive rates of about 87% or about 30% were seen for most TCR beta V segments in an earlier analysis.

The germline CDR1 and CDR2 sequences are DFQATT and SNEGSKA (reference sequence). V lost 6 bases to trimming and J lost 10 bases; unmatched junction nucleotides: 3. CDR3 length: 11 residues. The PCR used 60 Vbeta and 13 Jbeta primers. As originally analysed: The authors later counted 70 million to 80 million unique TCR beta chains, approximately 12 million of them shared. The protocol was immunoSEQ multiplex PCR, while the TCRdb copy is restricted to in-frame clones and leaves out a portion. V, J and clone size are taken as reported in that table, and D and trimming were inferred from the DNA itself. The table has tens of thousands of clones, roughly 80% seen once.

This chain uses TRBV20-1 with TRBJ1-6; 7 bases agree with TRBD1. This sequence originates from a man aged 60 to 75 in good health and CMV-seropositive. Sequencing was carried out using PBMCs. Here the CDR3 DNA reads TGCAGTGCGCTGACAGGGTCACCCCTCCACTTT. Its protein is CSALTGSPLHF.